The clone carrying this T cell receptor beta chain was detected a few times. Amplification used 60 Vbeta primers and 13 Jbeta primers. Profiling relied on immunoSEQ multiplex PCR, and the TCRdb table lists in-frame clones only, not all of them. The sample lists about 120,000 clones, around 65% occurring once. This CDR3 region has 15 residues. From germline, CDR1 is PRHDT and CDR2 FYEKMQ (reference sequence). After removal of 7 bases from V and 5 bases from J, the junction contained 9 bases not matched to a gene. This sample was taken from a study of cytomegalovirus exposure and HLA in healthy donors. Sequenced input: PBMCs. The chain links TRBV13 to TRBJ2-1, with TRBD2 identical over 9 bases. This TCR derives from a man younger than 30 in good health and CMV-seronegative. The CDR3 loop reads CASKLPGTSHNEQFF. CDR3 coding DNA: TGTGCCAGCAAGCTTCCCGGGACTAGCCACAATGAGCAGTTCTTC.